This TCR beta chain came from a study of cytomegalovirus exposure and HLA in healthy donors. At the level of the study: Clustering assigned about four fifths of the roughly 430 genotyped donors to the Caucasian-associated ancestry cluster.

The V segment lost 2 bases and the J segment 10 bases; nucleotides outside the gene matches: 5. This CDR3 has 14 amino acids. CDR1 and CDR2 (germline): SGHRS, YFSETQ. Study outcomes and limitations: Among TCR beta chains, those listed as cytomegalovirus-associated numbered over 150.

PCR primers comprised 60 Vbeta and 13 Jbeta primers. Libraries were prepared by immunoSEQ multiplex PCR; TCRdb keeps only in-frame clonotypes and omits some of them. Of 50,000 to 65,000 clones in the sample, about 69% are singletons; the top ten hold 5.4%. On this clone: Antigen specificity is unknown.

V is TRBV5-1 and J is TRBJ2-1; the match to TRBD2 covers 11 bases. The TCR sequence derives from a woman in her thirties in good health and CMV-seronegative. Sequenced input: PBMCs. CDR3 sequence reads: CASSFELAGDEQFF. The CDR3 coding sequence is TGCGCCAGCAGCTTTGAACTAGCGGGAGACGAGCAGTTCTTC.